This T cell receptor (beta chain) derives from a study of cytotoxic CD8 clonotypes in ibrutinib-treated CLL. About the research overall: After median around 68 months, around 14 stayed in remission, about 12 progressed; responses approximately 24 partial, 2 complete. Per sample, productive templates averaged roughly 230,000 and productive rearrangements averaged about 92,000.

Study-wide findings and caveats: On treatment, the uncommon public clonotypes contracted or remained stable.

Assay: immunoSEQ multiplex PCR; the TCRdb copy retains only in-frame clones and omits some. The sample has some 92,000 clones; roughly four fifths are singletons. Comments on this clone: Its antigen remains unknown.

The CDR3 has 17 amino acids. Germline V lookup: CDR1 KGHSH, CDR2 LQKENI. Trimming pared 3 bases from V and 1 base from J, leaving 16 bases between. Material: PBMCs, obtained after 24 months of ibrutinib treatment. This chain links TRBV18 with TRBJ1-3; D gene ambiguous. The sequence was obtained from a human donor with chronic lymphocytic leukemia. CDR3: CASSPYSMARSGNTIYF. DNA of the CDR3: TGTGCCAGCTCACCGTACAGCATGGCGAGATCTGGAAACACCATATATTTT.